This T cell receptor (beta chain) was sequenced for a study of T-cell memory formation after mild COVID-19. Study-level background: TCR clusters showed largely donor specificity. General study points: The finding that pre-infection memory included some responding clones suggested that cross-reactive memory joined.

Only one count was recorded for this clonotype. The antigen is not known. The CDR3 runs 13 residues. The V end lost 5 bases, the J end lost 4 bases, and 12 bases lay between the germline ends. The germline V gene has CDR1 SGHNT and CDR2 YYREEE (reference sequence). TCRdb processed the 5' RACE reads anew with MiXCR; each CDR3 protein has one entry. The sample holds around 100,000 distinct CDR3 sequences; about a fifth are singletons and the top ten take under 50%. This rearrangement joins TRBV5-4 to TRBJ1-1; perhaps TRBD1 as D (5 bases). This sequence originates from a man between 18 and 35 years old who had mild COVID-19 (a few samples of this study predate the infection). Cell type and time point are not known. Sequenced input: PBMCs or a T cell subset sorted from them (not recorded which). The CDR3 DNA sequence: TGTGCCAGCAGGCGCCGGGACGGCACTGAAGCTTTCTTT. This sequence encodes CASRRRDGTEAFF.